This T cell receptor (beta chain) comes out of a study of blood T cell repertoires in COVID-19. Study as a whole: Collection of acute and convalescent COVID-19 samples took place in the United States, Italy and Spain. Sources were T cells, B-cell-depleted T cells, or PBMCs; the material itself was cDNA or gDNA.

Method: immunoSEQ multiplex PCR; TCRdb's copy keeps in-frame clones and lacks some. This sample yields under 100,000 clones, of which 65% to 80% are seen a single time; 20% belongs to the top ten. Trimming took off 0 bases at V and 14 bases at J, with 21 bases between the two ends. From germline, CDR1 is SGHNT and CDR2 YYREEE (reference sequence). The CDR3 totals 16 residues. The sequence was obtained from an elderly woman with active or convalescent COVID-19. The chain combines TRBV5-4 with TRBJ1-6, with D possibly being TRBD1 (6 bases). The specimen sequenced was peripheral blood. Here the CDR3 DNA reads TGTGCCAGCAGCTTGGGTTATGGGGGGGCGAAGGGGGCCCTCCACTTT. Translated: CASSLGYGGAKGALHF.